The 31 T cell receptor beta chains below come from one sample, sequenced in a study of cytomegalovirus exposure and HLA in healthy donors. PCR was performed using 60 Vbeta and 13 Jbeta primers. Sequencing used immunoSEQ multiplex PCR; TCRdb keeps in-frame clones, though not all of them. The table shows 85,000 to 120,000 clones, with 70% to 90% occurring only once. Sequencing was done on a sample of PBMCs. The receptors were gathered from a man aged 35-49 years in good health and CMV-seronegative.

The chain joins TRBV7-8 to TRBJ2-5; TRBD1 might be the D (6 bases). V dropped 1 base and J dropped 1 base, with 7 bases sitting between them. In germline, CDR1 is SGHVS, CDR2 FQNEAQ. The CDR3 is 14 residues long. The CDR3 loop reads CASSLGTAQETQYF. CDR3 bases: TGTGCCAGCAGCTTAGGGACAGCCCAAGAGACCCAGTACTTC.

Concerning this clone itself: Other DNA sequences from this sample encode an identical CDR3 as well. V gene TRBV30 combines with J gene TRBJ1-3; no definite D call. CDR1 is GTSNPN, CDR2 SVGIG, per germline (reference sequence). This CDR3 has 13 residues. Trimming removed 1 base at V and 2 bases at J, with 6 bases between. The CDR3 loop reads CAWSGQAGNTIYF. The CDR3, as DNA: TGTGCCTGGAGTGGGCAGGCTGGAAACACCATATATTTT.

This clone showed up just once. The chain carries TRBV13 and TRBJ1-5; no firm D call. Between the trimmed V and J ends, which lost 3 bases and 7 bases, there was a span of 10 bases. This CDR3 is built from 13 residues. From germline, CDR1 is PRHDT and CDR2 FYEKMQ (reference sequence). In nucleotides, the CDR3 is TGTGCCAGCAGCTTCCGCGGCCACCAGCCCCAGCATTTT. Its translation is CASSFRGHQPQHF.

The rearrangement joins TRBV2 to TRBJ1-1; 7 nucleotides match TRBD1. From germline, CDR1 is SNHLY and CDR2 FYNNEI. The ends lost 7 bases at V and 7 bases at J; junction bases unmatched: 6. This CDR3 has 12 amino acids. The CDR3 protein is CASISRGSEAFF. CDR3 DNA: TGTGCCAGCATCTCCAGGGGGAGTGAAGCTTTCTTT.

The rearrangement uses TRBV18 and TRBJ1-4, with D hard to call. With 0 bases removed from V and 0 bases from J, the gap between germline ends came to 5 bases. The CDR3 runs to 15 residues. CDR1 is KGHSH and CDR2 is LQKENI in the germline V gene. The CDR3 DNA is TGTGCCAGCTCACCACCGCGAGCAACTAATGAAAAACTGTTTTTT. Translated: CASSPPRATNEKLFF.

The chain has TRBV9 and TRBJ2-7, with TRBD1 matching 10 bases. The CDR3 totals 13 residues. The germline CDR1 and CDR2 sequences are SGDLS and YYNGEE. J lost 5 bases, V lost 3 bases, and 2 bases had no gene match. The DNA of the CDR3 is TGTGCCAGCAGCGACGGACAGGGGGACGAGCAGTACTTC. Its translation is CASSDGQGDEQYF.

The chain combines TRBV18 with TRBJ2-7; TRBD2 matches at 10 bases. V was pared by 2 bases and J by 3 bases, with 7 bases of the junction left unmatched. There are 16 residues in the CDR3. CDR1 KGHSH and CDR2 LQKENI come from the germline V gene. CDR3 bases: TGTGCCAGCTCACCAGGGCTAGCGGGGGAGAACTACGAGCAGTACTTC. It yields the protein CASSPGLAGENYEQYF.

This clone showed up just once. The V and J genes are TRBV27 and TRBJ1-2; 8 bases align to TRBD1. The CDR3 totals 14 residues. The J segment lost 4 bases and the V segment lost 5 bases, leaving 6 bases of the junction unmatched. In germline, CDR1 is MNHEY, CDR2 SMNVEV (reference sequence). The CDR3 DNA is TGTGCCAGCAGTCCGCAGGGGGCGATCTATGGCTACACCTTC. As protein: CASSPQGAIYGYTF.

V usage is TRBV11-2 and J usage is TRBJ2-3, with 10 bases that match TRBD1. The CDR3 loop spans 17 amino acids. V lost 5 bases to trimming and J lost 3 bases; unmatched junction nucleotides: 11. CDR1 and CDR2 (germline): SGHAT, FQNNGV. This CDR3 is CASSARQGALRTDTQYF. The CDR3 DNA reads as TGTGCCAGCAGCGCCCGACAGGGGGCGTTAAGGACAGATACGCAGTATTTT.

The rearrangement joins TRBV7-9 to TRBJ1-2, with TRBD1 matching 8 bases. The V gene end was trimmed by 8 bases and the J gene end by 6 bases; junction bases not matched to a gene: 14. The CDR3 runs 15 residues. Germline CDR1 and CDR2: SEHNR and FQNEAQ (reference sequence). The CDR3 sequence: CASFPGAGGEDGYTF. The DNA of the CDR3 is TGTGCCAGCTTCCCAGGGGCAGGGGGCGAAGATGGCTACACCTTC.

This clone came up once. V gene TRBV5-4 combines with J gene TRBJ2-1, with a possible D match to TRBD2 (7 bases). The CDR3 runs to 16 residues. Trimming took 0 bases from V and 8 from J, leaving 18 bases between them. CDR1 is SGHNT and CDR2 is YYREEE in the germline V gene (reference sequence). CDR3 sequence: CASSLVGGDRGDEQFF. In nucleotides, the CDR3 is TGTGCCAGCAGCTTGGTAGGGGGGGATAGGGGTGATGAGCAGTTCTTC.

The rearrangement joins TRBV18 to TRBJ2-1, with 13 bases aligning to TRBD2. With V trimmed by 8 bases and J by 8 bases, 6 bases remained unmatched. Looked up from germline, CDR1 is KGHSH and CDR2 is LQKENI. CDR3 length: 14 residues. The chain's CDR3 is CASLRTSGGDEQFF. CDR3 DNA sequence: TGTGCCAGCCTAAGGACTAGCGGGGGCGATGAGCAGTTCTTC.

V usage is TRBV7-2 and J usage is TRBJ1-5, with 7 bases that match TRBD1. After removal of 5 bases from V and 7 bases from J, the junction contained 5 bases not matched to a gene. The germline CDR1 and CDR2 sequences are SGHTA and FQGNSA. This CDR3 has 13 residues. Written as DNA, the CDR3 is TGTGCCAGCAGCACCGACAGGGCACAGCCCCAGCATTTT. Its translation: CASSTDRAQPQHF.

This chain links TRBV7-2 with TRBJ2-1; D possibly corresponds to TRBD1 (6 bases). CDR3 size: 16 residues. Germline values: CDR1 SGHTA, CDR2 FQGNSA. V gave up 2 bases and J gave up 1 base, with 12 bases separating them. In DNA, the CDR3 is TGTGCCAGCAGCTTAATGGGGGCGGGTTCCTACAATGAGCAGTTCTTC. It encodes CASSLMGAGSYNEQFF.

This chain connects TRBV5-6 to TRBJ2-7; 8 positions agree with TRBD1. The CDR3 loop spans 16 amino acids. The V and J ends lost 0 bases and 4 bases, in that order; junction bases with no gene match: 9. The germline CDR1 and CDR2 sequences are SGHDT and YYEEEE. The CDR3 region is CASSLGWTGRLYEQYF. The CDR3 nucleotides read TGTGCCAGCAGCTTGGGGTGGACAGGGCGTCTTTACGAGCAGTACTTC.

The V gene is TRBV5-1, the J gene TRBJ1-6; D possibly corresponds to TRBD1 (6 bases). Germline CDR1 is SGHRS and CDR2 is YFSETQ. Deletions cut 4 bases from V and 2 bases from J, with 10 bases between. This CDR3 has 15 residues. The CDR3 is CASSLQGPYNSPLHF. The CDR3 DNA follows: TGCGCCAGCAGCCTACAGGGCCCCTATAATTCACCCCTCCACTTT.

This clone is termed medium-sized. The CDR3 loop is CASSPTSGDFNEQYF. CDR3 bases: TGTGCCAGCAGTCCGACTAGCGGGGATTTCAACGAGCAGTACTTC. V is TRBV6-1 and J is TRBJ2-7; 11 nucleotides agree with TRBD2. Germline V CDR1 and CDR2: MNHNS, SASEGT. CDR3 length equals 15 residues. Trimming took 5 bases from V and 5 from J; bases not matched to a gene: 8.

To note about this clone: Other nucleotide sequences from this sample produce the same CDR3. Here the CDR3 reads CASSYRVNTEAFF. CDR3 bases: TGTGCCAGCAGTTACCGGGTGAACACTGAAGCTTTCTTT. V usage is TRBV6-5 and J usage is TRBJ1-1, with D unresolved. V was cut by 2 bases and J by 0 bases, with 4 bases left in between. Per the germline V gene, CDR1 is MNHEY and CDR2 is SVGAGI. CDR3 length: 13 residues.

This chain links TRBV4-3 with TRBJ1-1; 9 nucleotides line up with TRBD1. V lost 0 bases and J lost 5; bases outside the gene matches: 13. CDR1 and CDR2 (germline): LGHNA, YSLEER. CDR3 length: 18 amino acids. CDR3 sequence reads: CASSQDLGGQGMRTEAFF. The CDR3, as DNA: TGCGCCAGCAGCCAAGATTTAGGGGGACAGGGTATGAGGACTGAAGCTTTCTTT.

The V and J genes are TRBV9 and TRBJ2-2, with TRBD2 matching 9 bases. V was pared by 3 bases and J by 4 bases, with 4 bases of the junction left unmatched. The germline CDR1 and CDR2 sequences are SGDLS and YYNGEE. This CDR3 is built from 15 residues. CDR3 loop: CASSAPSGVTGELFF. The CDR3 DNA reads as TGTGCCAGCAGCGCCCCTAGCGGGGTCACCGGGGAGCTGTTTTTT.

The chain links TRBV7-8 to TRBJ1-1, with 7 bases fitting TRBD1. V dropped 1 base and J dropped 5; count of bases not matched to a gene: 4. The CDR3 has 14 residues. Per the germline V gene, CDR1 is SGHVS and CDR2 is FQNEAQ. CDR3 loop: CASSLEGARTEAFF. The CDR3 DNA reads as TGTGCCAGCAGCTTAGAGGGGGCGCGAACTGAAGCTTTCTTT.

V usage is TRBV19 and J usage is TRBJ1-5; 10 bases are a match to TRBD1. Germline CDR1 is LNHDA and CDR2 is SQIVND (reference sequence). The CDR3 runs to 14 residues. Trimming at V came to 8 bases and at J to 3 bases, leaving 4 bases not matched to a gene. The CDR3 protein is CASETGGDNQPQHF. The CDR3 DNA is TGTGCCAGTGAGACAGGGGGCGACAATCAGCCCCAGCATTTT.

The rearrangement joins TRBV27 to TRBJ2-5; D is undetermined. The germline V and J ends were trimmed by 7 bases and 4 bases, with 13 bases remaining between them. The germline V gene has CDR1 MNHEY and CDR2 SMNVEV (reference sequence). This CDR3 has 13 residues. This CDR3 reads CASTSRVSETQYF. Written as DNA, the CDR3 is TGTGCCAGCACCTCACGAGTCTCAGAGACCCAGTACTTC.

In DNA form, the CDR3 reads TGCAGTGCTAGAGTAGCGCCTTCGGAGTTCTTC. It codes for CSARVAPSEFF. The chain is built from TRBV20-1 and TRBJ2-1; D might be TRBD2 (5 bases). V lost 1 base and J lost 14, with 12 bases in between. The CDR3 consists of 11 residues. Germline V gene lookup returns CDR1 DFQATT and CDR2 SNEGSKA (reference sequence).

V gene TRBV6-5 combines with J gene TRBJ2-3; D gene unclear. The V gene's germline CDR1 is MNHEY and CDR2 SVGAGI. This CDR3 spans 13 amino acids. V was trimmed by 7 bases and J by 1 base, leaving 9 bases between them. The CDR3 DNA follows: TGTGCCAGCACCGGTTCTGGCACAGATACGCAGTATTTT. Translation gives CASTGSGTDTQYF.

V is TRBV19 and J is TRBJ1-2; D is possibly TRBD1 (5 bases). The germline V gene has CDR1 LNHDA and CDR2 SQIVND (reference sequence). The CDR3 length is 14 residues. The V and J ends lost 9 bases and 4 bases respectively, with 18 bases between them. CDR3 region: CASLTQGKGYGYTF. In DNA, the CDR3 is TGTGCCAGCCTCACCCAGGGAAAGGGCTATGGCTACACCTTC.

This chain joins TRBV30 and TRBJ1-3; D unresolved. The CDR3 runs 13 residues. V gave up 2 bases and J gave up 4 bases, with 9 bases separating them. CDR1 GTSNPN and CDR2 SVGIG come from the germline V gene (reference sequence). The CDR3 DNA reads as TGTGCCTGGAGTCGCGTCGGGGGAAACACCATATATTTT. Translated, it gives CAWSRVGGNTIYF.

This clone was seen once. This sample also contains other DNA sequences that code for the same CDR3. V is TRBV5-4 and J is TRBJ2-3, with 7 bases aligning to TRBD2. The V segment lost 3 bases and the J segment 3 bases; nucleotides outside the gene matches: 10. The CDR3 sequence is 16 residues long. Germline values: CDR1 SGHNT, CDR2 YYREEE (reference sequence). The CDR3 nucleotides are TGTGCCAGCAGCTCGGGCGGGCGGGGGTTTACAGATACGCAGTATTTT. It codes for CASSSGGRGFTDTQYF.

The chain joins TRBV18 to TRBJ2-3; no reliable D call. The CDR3 has 15 amino acids. Trimming pared 3 bases from V and 0 bases from J, leaving 10 bases between. Germline V CDR1 and CDR2: KGHSH, LQKENI. CDR3 sequence reads: CASSPRLLSTDTQYF. CDR3 in DNA: TGTGCCAGCTCACCTCGGTTGTTAAGCACAGATACGCAGTATTTT.

The chain recombines TRBV11-2 with TRBJ2-5; 8 bases fit TRBD2. Losses at the gene ends were 4 bases for V and 3 bases for J; bases not matched to a gene: 10. There are 16 residues in the CDR3. Germline loops: CDR1 SGHAT, CDR2 FQNNGV. The CDR3 DNA reads TGTGCCAGCAGCTCCCCGAGTGGTAGCGGGAAAGAGACCCAGTACTTC. Its protein product is CASSSPSGSGKETQYF.

The chain uses TRBV5-1 and TRBJ1-6, with a weak D call TRBD1 (6 bases). Germline assignment: CDR1 SGHRS and CDR2 YFSETQ. Trimming shortened V by 3 bases and J by 7 bases, and 14 bases separated the two germline ends. The CDR3 sequence is 15 residues long. CDR3 in amino acids: CASSSTGRGNSPLHF. CDR3 nucleotide sequence: TGCGCCAGCAGCTCGACGGGCAGGGGAAATTCACCCCTCCACTTT.